The next 4 T cell receptor beta chains were all read from a single sample in a study of OX40 agonist ivuxolimab in advanced cancers. Libraries were built with the immunoSEQ multiplex PCR assay. Drawn from immuneACCESS, this table holds only the in-frame rearrangements with V and J called that TCRdb kept. Clones are partly lost; checked studies trace under half to an unresolved V gene and leave the rest unexplained. The sample contains roughly 60,000 clones, approximately 86% of them found a single time. The ten largest account for roughly 4% of the sample. The sample was CD4+ or CD8+ T cells sorted from blood, taken in a trial of the OX40 agonist ivuxolimab. The receptors shown here come from an adult with an advanced solid tumor such as melanoma, head and neck, liver or kidney cancer.

The chain couples TRBV19 to TRBJ2-5; D unresolved. Deletions cut 5 bases from V and 9 bases from J, with 22 bases between. The CDR3 loop spans 15 amino acids. Germline CDR1 LNHDA, CDR2 SQIVND (reference sequence). The CDR3 region is CASSLANSNGLAQYF. The CDR3 bases are TGTGCCAGTAGTCTGGCCAACAGCAACGGGCTGGCCCAGTACTTC.

V and J are TRBV2 and TRBJ1-5; D remains unclear. The V end was cut by 4 bases, the J end by 0 bases, with 7 bases between. CDR1 is SNHLY and CDR2 is FYNNEI in the germline V gene. This CDR3 comprises 14 residues. The CDR3 DNA follows: TGTGCCAGCAGTGGAACTAATAGCAATCAGCCCCAGCATTTT. Protein: CASSGTNSNQPQHF.

The chain links TRBV6-1 to TRBJ1-1; TRBD1 is a possible D gene (6 bases). Trimming left V 6 bases short and J 4 bases short, with 18 bases between. From germline, CDR1 is MNHNS and CDR2 SASEGT. This CDR3 is built from 15 residues. CDR3 sequence reads: CASRRGGDPGTEAFF. CDR3 DNA sequence: TGTGCCAGCAGGCGAGGGGGGGACCCGGGCACTGAAGCTTTCTTT.

V and J are TRBV28 and TRBJ1-1; tentatively, D is TRBD1 (5 bases). CDR1 and CDR2 from the germline V gene are MDHEN and SYDVKM. This CDR3 comprises 15 residues. V was cut by 9 bases and J by 3 bases, with 20 bases left in between. CDR3 bases: TGTGCCAGTCATCCGGGGGGAGAGGTGTACACTGAAGCTTTCTTT. Translated, it gives CASHPGGEVYTEAFF.